This T cell receptor (beta chain) is drawn from a study of regulatory T cells in long-lasting Graves disease. iRepertoire HTBI primers and Arm-PCR of CDR3 regions built TCR beta libraries. A single record per CDR3 protein comes from TCRdb applying MiXCR to the multiplex PCR reads. The sample has about 620,000 distinct CDR3 sequences, approximately 15% seen once. Broader study findings: Newly diagnosed disease favored TRBV20-1 and TRBJ2-1 over persistent disease. Whereas new patients shared some 990 public clonotypes, persistent patients shared more, at 2,741.

Time point here: newly diagnosed GD, antithyroid drugs for less than 3 months. PBMC RNA served as the TCR library source. The germline V gene has CDR1 MNHNS and CDR2 SASEGT. Trimming took off 8 bases at V and 1 base at J, with 18 bases between the two ends. The CDR3 consists of 17 residues. To note about this clonotype: What it binds is unknown.

In addition, the sample was reused for a study of T cells in Graves' hyperthyroidism and ophthalmopathy. That study adds: For Graves' hyperthyroidism to be stable, ophthalmopathy could not progress within 18 months. Initially, a first-round RT-PCR of the TCR CDR3 employed the HTBI primer set.

This TCR was sampled from a woman aged 30 to 39 with Graves disease. V gene TRBV6-1 combines with J gene TRBJ2-6; D possibly corresponds to TRBD2 (5 bases). This specimen was peripheral blood mononuclear cells (PBMCs), taken at new diagnosis, from a patient treated with antithyroid drugs. The CDR3, as DNA: TGTGCCAGCCGGGAAGGCCGTGCTGTTTCTGGGGCCAACGTCCTGACTTTC. Residues: CASREGRAVSGANVLTF.